The sample holds one count of the clone carrying this TCR beta chain. Its antigen is not known. The RNA, 0.5 to 1 ug, was put through reverse transcription using random hexamers. Amplification of TCR beta CDR3 by immunoSEQ multiplex PCR spanned 54 Vbeta and 13 Jbeta. TCRdb called the immunoSEQ multiplex PCR reads again in MiXCR, with one record for every CDR3 protein. The sample lists 150,000 to 200,000 distinct CDR3 sequences, 94% occurring once. This sample was included in a study of CD8 T cells in Susac syndrome. Whole-study results and caveats: The study's TCR sequencing and HLA analysis covered a relatively small number of individuals, and the study acknowledged this.

The multiple sclerosis control group comprised treatment-naive patients with stable or active relapsing-remitting disease. Bulk CD8+ and CD4+ cells came from magnetic negative isolation; CD8+ TEMRA by FACS. Per germline, CDR1 MNHEY and CDR2 SVGAGI. The CDR3 covers 18 residues. After removal of 0 bases from V and 2 bases from J, the junction contained 10 bases not matched to a gene. The receptor's source is a human donor with multiple sclerosis. Sequencing used CD4+ T cells from PBMCs. This chain connects TRBV6-5 to TRBJ2-7, with 10 bases lining up with TRBD2. CDR3 sequence (DNA): TGTGCCAGCAGTTACTCACGCCCGGTAGGGACTAGCGCCTACGAGCAGTACTTC. It yields the protein CASSYSRPVGTSAYEQYF.